The present entry profiles one TCR beta chain with its context. Treatment indicated: about 20 received Ad26.COV2.S at low or high dose, single or two shots; several received placebo; per-sample allocation not given. Collection of the samples took place on day 63 after the first injection of vaccine or placebo. Its platform was an Ad26 vector, and its expressed antigen was Wuhan-strain SARS-CoV-2 spike. The data originate from a study of Ad26.COV2.S vaccination and SARS-CoV-2 variants. Assay: immunoSEQ multiplex PCR; the TCRdb copy retains only in-frame clones and omits some. The sample includes about 410,000 clones, around 93% of them seen just once. This receptor was taken from a person between 18 and 59 years old who received the Ad26.COV2.S COVID-19 vaccine or a placebo. The sample was peripheral blood, taken in a trial of Ad26.COV2.S vaccine versus placebo.

This CDR3 is CASSQEVGLAGGTGELFF. The CDR3 region has the DNA TGCGCCAGCAGCCAAGAGGTTGGACTAGCGGGGGGGACCGGGGAGCTGTTTTTT. This rearrangement joins TRBV4-3 to TRBJ2-2; 15 bases are a match to TRBD2. This CDR3 region has 18 residues. V was clipped by 0 bases and J by 5 bases; unmatched bases: 4. Per germline, CDR1 LGHNA and CDR2 YSLEER.